A single sample gave rise to the 17 T cell receptor beta chains below, sequenced in a study of PD-1 blockade in classical Hodgkin lymphoma (dated by TCRdb to 2019 to 2021). Taken with the paper, the label for time point translates to: newly diagnosed, previously untreated cHL patient sample. Using a Miltenyi CD8+ T cell isolation kit, CD8+ T cells were purified from thawed PBMCs through magnetic negative selection. Library prep was done by the immunoSEQ multiplex PCR assay. The immuneACCESS repertoire file appears here via TCRdb, limited to in-frame rearrangements. These files lack a portion of the clones; in checked studies, under half of the deficit traces to unresolved V genes, and the cause of the others is not known. The sample table shows over 20,000 clones, and 87% are seen once. Of the sample, roughly 7% falls within the top ten clones. What was sequenced was CD8+ T cells from blood. The receptor set was obtained from a human donor with classical Hodgkin lymphoma.

The chain carries TRBV5-6 and TRBJ1-1; 7 nucleotides agree with TRBD1. This CDR3 has 13 amino acids. Trimming took 0 bases from V and 7 from J; bases not matched to a gene: 3. CDR1 and CDR2 (germline): SGHDT, YYEEEE. For the CDR3, the DNA is TGTGCCAGCAGCTTGGGACAGGGCGGTGAAGCTTTCTTT. Its protein is CASSLGQGGEAFF. Variable domain in full (rest from reference TRBV5-6 and TRBJ1-1): DAGVTQSPTHLIKTRGQQVTLRCSPKSGHDTVSWYQQALGQGPQFIFQYYEEEERQRGNFPDRFSGHQFPNYSSELNVNALLLGDSALYLCASSLGQGGEAFFGQGTRLTVV.

This clone has a single count. The CDR3 bases are TGCGCCAGCAGCCAAGATCGGGTAGCGGGAGCCGGGGAGCTGTTTTTT. Protein product: CASSQDRVAGAGELFF. The rearrangement joins TRBV4-3 to TRBJ2-2, with 9 nucleotides matching TRBD2. The germline CDR1 and CDR2 sequences are LGHNA and YSLEER. This CDR3 region has 16 residues. The ends lost 0 bases at V and 6 bases at J; junction bases unmatched: 5.

The V call is TRBV4-3, the J call TRBJ2-3, with TRBD1 matching 7 bases. The trim removed 2 bases at V and 3 bases at J, leaving 8 bases unmatched. CDR1 is LGHNA, CDR2 YSLEER, per germline. CDR3 length: 16 amino acids. CDR3 protein: CASSQSRQGRTDTQYF. CDR3 nucleotides: TGCGCCAGCAGCCAAAGCCGACAGGGAAGGACAGATACGCAGTATTTT.

The J gene is TRBJ2-1, the V gene TRBV9; 10 positions match TRBD1. Germline V gives CDR1 SGDLS, CDR2 YYNGEE. This CDR3 spans 14 amino acids. Trimming at V came to 3 bases and at J to 5 bases, leaving 2 bases not matched to a gene. The CDR3 spells CASSAGTGDNEQFF. The CDR3 coding sequence is TGTGCCAGCAGCGCCGGGACAGGGGACAATGAGCAGTTCTTC.

The chain carries TRBV28 and TRBJ1-5; 9 bases map to TRBD1. Germline V gene lookup returns CDR1 MDHEN and CDR2 SYDVKM. This CDR3 has 15 residues. Trimming at V came to 5 bases and at J to 6 bases, leaving 8 bases not matched to a gene. CDR3 nucleotides: TGTGCCAGCAGTCCGAATGGACAGGGGAGTCAGCCCCAGCATTTT. Translation gives CASSPNGQGSQPQHF.

The CDR3: CASSQDEGGNGRGQYF. The CDR3, as DNA: TGCGCCAGCAGCCAAGACGAGGGAGGGAATGGTCGGGGGCAGTACTTC. The chain carries TRBV4-1 and TRBJ2-7; 7 bases fit TRBD2. The germline V gene encodes CDR1 MGHRA and CDR2 YSYEKL. Trimming at V came to 0 bases and at J to 9 bases, leaving 14 bases not matched to a gene. This CDR3 region has 16 residues.

The chain recombines TRBV30 with TRBJ2-1; D perhaps matches TRBD2 (5 bases). Germline V CDR1 and CDR2: GTSNPN, SVGIG (reference sequence). The CDR3 is 17 amino acids. V lost 7 bases to trimming and J lost 4 bases, with 26 bases between them. The CDR3 reads CALRSEPPATLYNEQFF. CDR3 coding DNA: TGTGCCTTACGTAGCGAGCCTCCCGCCACCCTATACAATGAGCAGTTCTTC.

The chain combines TRBV10-1 with TRBJ2-2, with 10 bases matching TRBD1. The ends lost 8 bases at V and 3 bases at J; junction bases unmatched: 0. The CDR3 covers 13 residues. The germline gives CDR1 WNHNN, CDR2 SYGVQD (reference sequence). CDR3 DNA sequence: TGCGCCAGCGGGACAGGGGACACCGGGGAGCTGTTTTTT. This translates into CASGTGDTGELFF.

This clone was found a few times. The J gene is TRBJ1-1, the V gene TRBV6-5; TRBD1 might be the D (6 bases). V shed 5 bases and J shed 1 base, with 8 bases lying between them. The V gene's germline CDR1 is MNHEY and CDR2 SVGAGI. CDR3 length: 13 amino acids. Written as DNA, the CDR3 is TGTGCCAGCAGTAACAGGGAGAACACTGAAGCTTTCTTT. The encoded protein is CASSNRENTEAFF.

The chain carries TRBV5-4 and TRBJ2-5; D is possibly TRBD1 or TRBD2 (5 bases each). V lost 4 bases and J lost 4, with 11 bases in between. Looked up from germline, CDR1 is SGHNT and CDR2 is YYREEE (reference sequence). The CDR3 runs 13 residues. DNA for the CDR3: TGTGCCAGCAGCATACAAGGGACAGAGACCCAGTACTTC. Amino acid sequence: CASSIQGTETQYF. Filled out from reference TRBV5-4 and TRBJ2-5, the complete variable domain reads ETGVTQSPTHLIKTRGQQVTLRCSSQSGHNTVSWYQQALGQGPQFIFQYYREEENGRGNFPPRFSGLQFPNYSSELNVNALELDDSALYLCASSIQGTETQYFGPGTRLLVL.

The chain recombines TRBV27 with TRBJ2-7; TRBD2 matches at 13 bases. Looked up from germline, CDR1 is MNHEY and CDR2 is SMNVEV (reference sequence). The CDR3 runs to 15 residues. V dropped 5 bases and J dropped 3; count of bases not matched to a gene: 4. In nucleotides, the CDR3 is TGTGCCAGCAGTACGGGACTAGCGGGAAACTACGAGCAGTACTTC. Protein: CASSTGLAGNYEQYF.

This chain uses TRBV4-1 with TRBJ2-1, with D tentatively TRBD1 or TRBD2 (5 bases each). In germline, CDR1 is MGHRA, CDR2 YSYEKL. V lost 4 bases and J 10 bases, leaving 20 bases between the germline ends. This CDR3 has 15 residues. Here the CDR3 DNA reads TGCGCCAGCAGCCGGGGGTCGAGGCAGCTTCGGGAGCAGTTCTTC. Translation: CASSRGSRQLREQFF.

The chain links TRBV30 to TRBJ1-2; 7 bases match TRBD1. Trimming cost V 7 bases and J 5 bases; bases outside gene matches: 10. This CDR3 spans 13 amino acids. Germline lookup yields CDR1 GTSNPN and CDR2 SVGIG (reference sequence). The CDR3 is CAYKRTGPYGYTF. The CDR3 region has the DNA TGTGCCTACAAACGGACAGGACCGTATGGCTACACCTTC.

The rearrangement links TRBV7-2 to TRBJ2-2, with TRBD2 as a possible D gene (6 bases). The CDR3 length is 15 residues. In germline, CDR1 is SGHTA, CDR2 FQGNSA. V was shortened by 6 bases and J by 0 bases, with 11 bases between the two germline ends. Written as DNA, the CDR3 is TGTGCCAGCAGATTGGGGGGATCGAACACCGGGGAGCTGTTTTTT. Protein sequence: CASRLGGSNTGELFF.

The chain recombines TRBV9 with TRBJ2-2; D is possibly TRBD2 (7 bases). The CDR3 totals 15 residues. Germline-derived CDR1 and CDR2 are SGDLS and YYNGEE. The ends were cut back, 0 bases at V and 3 bases at J, with 9 bases in the middle. CDR3 region: CASSVDGGHTGELFF. CDR3 nucleotide sequence: TGTGCCAGCAGCGTAGACGGGGGGCACACCGGGGAGCTGTTTTTT.

The chain uses TRBV5-6 and TRBJ1-5; 8 bases match TRBD1. The CDR3 is 17 residues long. Germline V gene data show CDR1 as SGHDT and CDR2 as YYEEEE. With 0 bases clipped from V and 0 bases from J, the junction kept 5 bases outside the gene matches. This chain's CDR3 is CASSLGQGLYSNQPQHF. The CDR3 nucleotides are TGTGCCAGCAGCTTGGGACAGGGGCTTTATAGCAATCAGCCCCAGCATTTT.

The chain links TRBV16 to TRBJ1-5; TRBD1 matches at 9 bases. The CDR3 runs to 17 residues. The trim removed 4 bases at V and 3 bases at J, leaving 10 bases unmatched. Germline-derived CDR1 and CDR2 are KGHSY and FQNENV. The CDR3 DNA reads as TGTGCCAGCAGCCTGTCCGGGACAGGGAGTACCAATCAGCCCCAGCATTTT. Its protein product is CASSLSGTGSTNQPQHF.